This TCR beta chain was obtained from a study of molecular identifiers for immune sequencing clone quantification. Naive CD8 T cells were sorted as CD8+CD4-CCR7+CD45RA+. In its sample, this clonotype was seen a few times. TCRdb used MiXCR to reprocess the PCR reads, holding one entry per CDR3 protein. The sample carries approximately 590,000 distinct CDR3 sequences, roughly 25% recorded once. Unmatched junction bases numbered 11, after V lost 1 base and J lost 5 bases. The CDR3 sequence is 16 residues long. Germline CDR1 is MGHRA and CDR2 is YSYEKL. The sequenced material came from naive CD8+ T cells from blood, with Jurkat cell RNA spiked in. Subset here: FACS-sorted CD8+CD4-CCR7+CD45RA+ naive T cells. The clonotype comes from a human donor in good health. Some libraries in this study had Jurkat cell RNA spiked in. The chain is built from TRBV4-1 and TRBJ2-7; 7 bases are shared with TRBD2. CDR3 nucleotides: TGCGCCAGCAGCCAAGGGCTGGGCGGGAGTGCCAACGAGCAGTACTTC. Translated: CASSQGLGGSANEQYF.